This T cell receptor (beta chain) was identified in a study of early T cells in non-severe SARS-CoV-2 infection (dated by TCRdb to the early 2020s). Background for the entire study: Because TCR sequencing relied on bulk RNA taken from unsorted whole blood, pairing of alpha and beta chains was not possible.

This clonotype was counted only a few times. Its antigen is currently not known. The sample holds no much larger clone one base away, and base qualities are not on file. V is pared back by 3 bases and J by 2 bases, with 17 bases lying between the germline termini. The CDR3 numbers 16 residues from cysteine through phenylalanine. Here the CDR3 DNA is all that survives: 48 bases in frame from base 1. CDR1 and CDR2 (LGHDT, YNNKEL) derive from the germline V gene (reference sequence). Overall study results and their limits: VDJdb matching was skewed toward anti-spike CD8 responses, so virus-specific expansions were likely underestimated and private and CD4 specificities were missed.

Libraries were made using 5' RACE. The run used a NextSeq 500. To correct for sequencing error and PCR bias, the TCR library protocol tagged individual cDNA molecules with unique molecular identifiers. Both TCR alpha and beta chains were sequenced, and tight co-correlation was observed between alpha and beta sequence abundances in each sample. Under the source paper's analysis protocol: Decombinator V4 was used to annotate TCR sequences for V gene, J gene and CDR3. TCRs were defined as expanded if a significant change between any two time points was detected under a Poisson model with p below 0.0001. TCR abundances were normalised to the total number of TCRs sequenced per sample and expressed as counts per million. MAIT TCRs were defined by TRAV1-2 paired with TRAJ12, TRAJ20 or TRAJ33, and iNKT TCRs by TRAV10 paired with TRAJ18. A search of VDJdb, accessed on 1 November 2021, was run for TCRs annotated to CMV, EBV and SARS-CoV-2, with TCRs annotated for multiple antigens excluded. In TCRdb, the public reads were trimmed at Q25 with fastp and aligned with MiXCR, with productive beta chains retained. CDR3 protein duplicates are merged, each entry listing the most common genes and DNA. The V and J calls reflect TCRdb's pipeline rather than the authors' work. The sample table records about 44,000 distinct CDR3 sequences; around a quarter of these occur just once. Under 6% of the sample lies in the top ten.

Set within a cohort of healthcare workers in London, UK, this nested case-control study involved weekly PCR testing of nasopharyngeal swabs along with blood sampling. Between 23 and 31 March 2020, the week of the UK lockdown, healthcare workers were enrolled and then followed up weekly for as long as 16 weeks. Source: whole blood, taken at baseline. The sequence was collected from an adult who was a healthcare worker with PCR-confirmed SARS-CoV-2 infection or an uninfected control (not recorded which). The rearranged segments are TRBV3-1 and TRBJ2-7, and possibly TRBD1, on 5 matching bases. The DNA sequence reads TGTGCCAGCAGCCACACGATCTCATCAGGGACCTACGAGCAGTACTTC. It specifies CASSHTISSGTYEQYF.